This TCR beta chain was retrieved from a study of CD8 T cells in Susac syndrome. Trimming left V 0 bases short and J 0 bases short, with 9 bases between. Germline V gene data show CDR1 as SGHRS and CDR2 as YFSETQ. CDR3 length: 15 residues. RNA totalling about 0.45 to 1 ug underwent reverse transcription with random hexamers. Across 54 Vbeta and 13 Jbeta, TCR beta CDR3 was amplified with immunoSEQ multiplex PCR. MiXCR was run by TCRdb on the immunoSEQ multiplex PCR reads, yielding one entry per CDR3 protein. The profile covers 170,000 or so distinct CDR3 sequences, with approximately 93% appearing a single time and roughly 0.1% taken by the ten largest. Negative isolation was applied to CD8+ and CD4+ T cells, and FACS enrichment was applied to TEMRA cells.

The sample comprised CD4+ T cells from PBMCs. This receptor was taken from a human donor with multiple sclerosis. The J gene is TRBJ1-2, the V gene TRBV5-1; D not resolved. The CDR3 reads CASSLGPSANYGYTF. CDR3 DNA: TGCGCCAGCAGCTTGGGGCCGAGTGCTAACTATGGCTACACCTTC.